The next 20 T cell receptor beta chains were all read from a single sample in a study of blood T cell repertoires in COVID-19. Data came from immunoSEQ multiplex PCR; TCRdb stores just in-frame clones and leaves some out. The table shows about 290,000 clones, with about nine tenths occurring only once. Sequencing input: PBMCs or T cells enriched from blood (not recorded which). The receptors shown here come from a woman aged 40 to 49 who had recovered from COVID-19.

Comments on this clone: Sequence at one end of the junction differs from germline and may be a read error. The rearrangement joins TRBV5-1 to TRBJ2-7, with TRBD1 matching 7 bases. The CDR3 consists of 13 residues. CDR1 is SGHRS and CDR2 is YFSETQ in the germline V gene. The CDR3 nucleotides are TGCGCCAGCAGCTTGTCTACAGGGGAATTGCAAGTCTTC. It codes for CASSLSTGELQVF.

The chain is built from TRBV19 and TRBJ2-5; 8 bases are shared with TRBD2. The V gene end was trimmed by 5 bases and the J gene end by 5 bases; junction bases not matched to a gene: 13. The CDR3 extends over 16 amino acids. Germline CDR1 and CDR2: LNHDA and SQIVND (reference sequence). The CDR3 sequence: CASSPPIRGGRETQYF. The CDR3 DNA is TGTGCCAGTAGTCCTCCCATCCGGGGGGGACGGGAGACCCAGTACTTC.

The chain links TRBV10-1 to TRBJ1-1; D is possibly TRBD1 (6 bases). Trimming cost V 4 bases and J 1 base, with 10 bases left between them. Germline CDR1 is WNHNN and CDR2 is SYGVQD (reference sequence). The CDR3 contains 14 residues. The CDR3 sequence is CASSGQQGNTEAFF. The DNA of the CDR3 is TGCGCCAGCAGTGGGCAACAGGGGAACACTGAAGCTTTCTTT.

The chain recombines TRBV3-1 (or the pseudogene TRBV3-2) with TRBJ2-1, with 11 bases lining up with TRBD1. This CDR3 has 16 amino acids. CDR1 is LGHDT and CDR2 is YNNKEL in the germline V gene (reference sequence). V lost 4 bases and J lost 3; bases outside the gene matches: 5. The DNA for the CDR3 is TGTGCCAGCAGCCGCGGGACAGGGGGGATCTACAATGAGCAGTTCTTC. Protein sequence: CASSRGTGGIYNEQFF.

The chain recombines TRBV10-2 with TRBJ2-6; weak D call: TRBD1 (6 bases). The CDR3 sequence is 21 residues long. Germline CDR1 and CDR2: WSHSY and SAAADI. V lost 6 bases and J 0 bases, leaving 27 bases between the germline ends. The CDR3 nucleotides are TGCGCCAGCAGCCCCGGGCCGCCAGGGGCAGGGTCGGGCTCTGGGGCCAACGTCCTGACTTTC. This codes for CASSPGPPGAGSGSGANVLTF.

The chain links TRBV24-1 to TRBJ2-7; 7 bases agree with TRBD2. Germline V CDR1 and CDR2: KGHDR, SFDVKD. V lost 3 bases, J lost 6 bases, and 4 bases stayed unmatched. This CDR3 has 13 amino acids. CDR3 sequence reads: CATSDGGVGEQYF. DNA of the CDR3: TGTGCCACCAGTGATGGGGGGGTCGGCGAGCAGTACTTC.

The J gene is TRBJ1-2, the V gene TRBV19, with D possibly being TRBD1 (6 bases). The CDR3 is made up of 16 amino acids. V gave up 6 bases and J gave up 8 bases, with 25 bases separating them. Germline values: CDR1 LNHDA, CDR2 SQIVND (reference sequence). The CDR3 DNA reads as TGTGCCAGTAGCCAACAACGACAGGAGCGGTTAGAGGGCTACACCTTC. Translation: CASSQQRQERLEGYTF.

The V gene is TRBV30, the J gene TRBJ1-2, with D maybe TRBD1 (6 bases). Germline-derived CDR1 and CDR2 are GTSNPN and SVGIG (reference sequence). V was pared by 5 bases and J by 4 bases, with 17 bases between. This CDR3 is 14 amino acids long. CDR3 sequence: CAWARTVYSYGYTF. The DNA for the CDR3 is TGTGCCTGGGCCCGGACAGTATACAGCTATGGCTACACCTTC.

The chain recombines TRBV4-1 with TRBJ2-5, with 13 bases that match TRBD2. The CDR3 extends over 17 amino acids. Germline V CDR1 and CDR2: MGHRA, YSYEKL. J gave up 3 bases and V 4 bases, and 8 bases lay outside the gene matches. The CDR3 nucleotides are TGCGCCAGCAGCCCTGGGACTAGCGGGATCACTGAAGAGACCCAGTACTTC. Its protein is CASSPGTSGITEETQYF.

The V call is TRBV25-1, the J call TRBJ1-1, with D perhaps matching TRBD1 (6 bases). Between the trimmed V and J ends, which lost 7 bases and 0 bases, there was a span of 15 bases. In germline, CDR1 is MGHDK, CDR2 SYGVNS. The CDR3 runs 15 residues. The CDR3 DNA is TGTGCCAGCAATATTGTTGGGGGCGTGAACACTGAAGCTTTCTTT. The encoded protein is CASNIVGGVNTEAFF. Supplemented by reference TRBV25-1 and TRBJ1-1, the full variable domain reads EADIYQTPRYLVIGTGKKITLECSQTMGHDKMYWYQQDPGMELHLIHYSYGVNSTEKGDLSSESTVSRIRTEHFPLTLESARPSHTSQYLCASNIVGGVNTEAFFGQGTRLTVV.

V is TRBV5-1 and J is TRBJ1-2, with D perhaps matching TRBD1 (6 bases). CDR1 SGHRS and CDR2 YFSETQ come from the germline V gene. The CDR3 is 13 residues long. V lost 4 bases to trimming and J lost 3 bases, with 10 bases between them. CDR3 in amino acids: CASSRDRHYGYTF. The DNA for the CDR3 is TGCGCCAGCAGCCGCGACAGGCACTATGGCTACACCTTC.

The rearrangement joins TRBV7-9 to TRBJ2-6; 10 bases are a match to TRBD1. CDR1 is SEHNR and CDR2 is FQNEAQ in the germline V gene (reference sequence). CDR3 length: 18 amino acids. Trimming at V came to 4 bases and at J to 0 bases, leaving 6 bases not matched to a gene. The CDR3 here is CASSSWDRGYSGANVLTF. The CDR3 DNA reads as TGTGCCAGCAGCTCCTGGGACAGGGGATACTCTGGGGCCAACGTCCTGACTTTC.

The chain is built from TRBV14 and TRBJ2-1; 8 bases match TRBD2. Germline loops: CDR1 SGHDN, CDR2 FVKESK. The CDR3 length is 16 residues. The J segment lost 1 base and the V segment lost 4 bases, leaving 6 bases of the junction unmatched. CDR3 sequence (DNA): TGTGCCAGCAGCCCGGTCGGGGGGGATTCCTACAATGAGCAGTTCTTC. Translation: CASSPVGGDSYNEQFF.

The V call is TRBV7-8, the J call TRBJ1-2, with 8 bases lining up with TRBD1. In germline, CDR1 is SGHVS, CDR2 FQNEAQ. This CDR3 is 17 amino acids long. The junction had 18 bases not matched to a gene; V was cut back by 5 bases and J by 7 bases. CDR3 sequence: CASSAPAEDRVIGGYTF. The CDR3 bases are TGTGCCAGCAGCGCCCCTGCGGAGGACAGGGTCATTGGTGGCTACACCTTC.

The CDR3 DNA sequence: TGTGCCAGCAGCCCCCGAACCGGGTCTGGAGGCGAAAAACTGTTTTTT. This sequence encodes CASSPRTGSGGEKLFF. The V and J genes are TRBV7-9 and TRBJ1-4; D not resolved. V gave up 5 bases and J gave up 8 bases, with 21 bases separating them. The CDR3 length is 16 residues. CDR1 and CDR2 from the germline V gene are SEHNR and FQNEAQ (reference sequence).

The chain joins TRBV7-6 to TRBJ1-2; 9 nucleotides align to TRBD1. The CDR3 totals 13 residues. The germline CDR1 and CDR2 sequences are SGHVS and FNYEAQ. V dropped 5 bases and J dropped 5; count of bases not matched to a gene: 3. The CDR3 protein is CASSPGTGYGYTF. CDR3 sequence (DNA): TGTGCCAGCAGCCCCGGGACAGGGTATGGCTACACCTTC.

This clone was detected only a few times. The CDR3 here is CASRPGTSGRASGEQFF. The CDR3 DNA reads as TGTGCCAGCAGACCGGGGACTAGCGGGAGGGCCTCAGGTGAGCAGTTCTTC. This chain links TRBV2 with TRBJ2-1, with 16 bases matching TRBD2. Germline loops: CDR1 SNHLY, CDR2 FYNNEI. The CDR3 is made up of 17 amino acids. The trim removed 6 bases at V and 9 bases at J, leaving 11 bases unmatched.

The V and J genes are TRBV4-2 and TRBJ2-1, with 11 bases that match TRBD2. Germline trimming cut 4 bases from V and 7 bases from J; bases unmatched to any gene: 6. Germline V lookup: CDR1 LGHNA, CDR2 YNFKEQ. This CDR3 has 15 residues. CDR3 bases: TGTGCCAGCAGCCCCGGGACTAGCGGCTTTAATGAGCAGTTCTTC. Its protein product is CASSPGTSGFNEQFF.

The rearrangement uses TRBV5-4 and TRBJ1-2; D remains unclear. The V end lost 4 bases, the J end lost 2 bases, and 15 bases lay between the germline ends. Germline V lookup: CDR1 SGHNT, CDR2 YYREEE (reference sequence). The CDR3 has 15 amino acids. The CDR3 coding sequence is TGTGCCAGCAGCGAAGGAGCGGGTCTAAACTATGGCTACACCTTC. The encoded protein is CASSEGAGLNYGYTF.

This chain uses TRBV7-2 with TRBJ2-1; 10 positions match TRBD2. V dropped 0 bases and J dropped 5; count of bases not matched to a gene: 7. CDR3 length: 17 amino acids. Germline V gene lookup returns CDR1 SGHTA and CDR2 FQGNSA. CDR3 nucleotide sequence: TGTGCCAGCAGCTTAGCCAAAACTAGCGGGGCTAACAATGAGCAGTTCTTC. As protein: CASSLAKTSGANNEQFF.